The rows below give T cell receptor beta chains drawn from one sample of a study of blood T cell repertoires in COVID-19. Repertoires were generated with immunoSEQ multiplex PCR, while TCRdb's copy carries only in-frame clones and drops some. Of 200,000 or so clones listed, 75% to 85% were seen once; the top ten hold less than 15%. Sequenced input: peripheral blood. These receptors came from a human donor in a cohort sampled during active COVID-19. The CDR3 runs from the conserved cysteine through the conserved F or W. D genes are given only for firm matches. Clone size is given for some rows only: seen once, a few or many times, or a class if the clone is expanded.

TGCGCCAGCAGCCTTGGGGTAGCGGGAAACACAGATACGCAGTATTTT	CASSLGVAGNTDTQYF	TRBD2	.	TRBV4-1	TRBJ2-3
TGTGCCAGCAGTGACGACAGGGGCGGGAATCAGCCCCAGCATTTT	CASSDDRGGNQPQHF	TRBD1	.	TRBV6-1	TRBJ1-5
TGTGCCATCAGTGACGGACAGGGGTCCCGTTATGGCTACACCTTC	CAISDGQGSRYGYTF	TRBD1	few	TRBV10-3	TRBJ1-2
TGTGCCAGCAGTGAAGACTTACCCTCCTACAATGAGCAGTTCTTC	CASSEDLPSYNEQFF	.	.	TRBV2	TRBJ2-1
TGTGCCAGCAGCCTTACAGGAAACACTGAAGCTTTCTTT	CASSLTGNTEAFF	.	few	TRBV5-6	TRBJ1-1
TGTGCCAGCAGTTTTGGCGGGAGAGGCTACAATGAGCAGTTCTTC	CASSFGGRGYNEQFF	TRBD2	few	TRBV28	TRBJ2-1
TGTGCCAGCTCATCGGACAGGGGCCGCTCTGGGGCCAACGTCCTGACTTTC	CASSSDRGRSGANVLTF	TRBD1	.	TRBV18	TRBJ2-6
TGTGCCAGCAGCAGTACCGGGACAGCTGTTTCAGATACGCAGTATTTT	CASSSTGTAVSDTQYF	TRBD1	.	TRBV5-5	TRBJ2-3
TGTGCCAGCAGCCCAGGACTCCGATCCGCCTACGAGCAGTACTTC	CASSPGLRSAYEQYF	.	.	TRBV9	TRBJ2-7
TGTGCCAGTACAACCAGGGTGAACACTGAAGCTTTCTTT	CASTTRVNTEAFF	.	.	TRBV19	TRBJ1-1
TGTGCCACCAGCAGGGGCAGCCCCTCAAAGTACGAGCAGTACTTC	CATSRGSPSKYEQYF	.	.	TRBV15	TRBJ2-7
TGCGCCAGCAGCTTGGTGGGACAGGATCACAATGAGCAGTTCTTC	CASSLVGQDHNEQFF	TRBD1	.	TRBV5-1	TRBJ2-1
TGCGCCAGCAGCTTGGCAGGGGGCACTAACATTCAGTACTTC	CASSLAGGTNIQYF	TRBD1	.	TRBV5-1	TRBJ2-4
TGCGCCAGCAGCACGGAAGGGACAGGGGGCCTACGATCCTATGGCTACACCTTC	CASSTEGTGGLRSYGYTF	TRBD1	.	TRBV5-1	TRBJ1-2
TGTGCCAGCAGCCTTGCGGGACAGGTCTACGAGCAGTACTTC	CASSLAGQVYEQYF	TRBD1	.	TRBV7-9	TRBJ2-7
TGTGCCAGCACCCTTCGGCTAGCGGACAATGAGCAGTTCTTC	CASTLRLADNEQFF	TRBD2	few	TRBV5-4	TRBJ2-1
TGTGCCAGCAGTAGCCTTAGGCAGGGTAACTATGGCTACACCTTC	CASSSLRQGNYGYTF	.	.	TRBV6-6	TRBJ1-2
TGTGCCAGCAGTATAGAAAATAGCAATCAGCCCCAGCATTTT	CASSIENSNQPQHF	.	.	TRBV6-2/TRBV6-3	TRBJ1-5
TGTGCCAGCAGTCTGGGACTGACTCCCGCGCGGGAGCAGTACTTC	CASSLGLTPAREQYF	.	few	TRBV2	TRBJ2-7
TGTGCCAGCAGCTTGACTAGCGGGAGTTTTGCGAGTTACGAGCAGTACTTC	CASSLTSGSFASYEQYF	TRBD2	.	TRBV3-1/TRBV3-2	TRBJ2-7
TGCGCCAGCAGTAATGGAGGTACAGGGTACAATGAGCAGTTCTTC	CASSNGGTGYNEQFF	.	few	TRBV10-1	TRBJ2-1
TGTGCCAGCAGCTTAAAAGAGGGGGCGAATCAGCCCCAGCATTTT	CASSLKEGANQPQHF	TRBD1	few	TRBV7-8	TRBJ1-5
TGTGCCAGCAGCTTAGTCCTAGCGGGCCACCTTTTGAATGGCGAGCAGTACTTC	CASSLVLAGHLLNGEQYF	TRBD2	.	TRBV7-2	TRBJ2-7
TGCGCCAGCAGCTTGGGTGGGAGTCCGGCTAATGAAAAACTGTTTTTT	CASSLGGSPANEKLFF	.	.	TRBV5-1	TRBJ1-4
TGTGCCAAGATCCGGGACAGGAGTTTCTACGAGCAGTACTTC	CAKIRDRSFYEQYF	TRBD1	.	TRBV27	TRBJ2-7
TGTGCCACCAGTGATGCCCTCCGCACAGCGGGAGAATATACGCAGTATTTT	CATSDALRTAGEYTQYF	TRBD2	.	TRBV24-1	TRBJ2-3
TGCGCCAGCAGCCCTCGGGGACTAGACGGAGAGACCCAGTACTTC	CASSPRGLDGETQYF	TRBD2	once	TRBV5-1	TRBJ2-5
TGTGCCAGCAGCCCGGCGGGACTAGAACTCTCCGGGGAGCTGTTTTTT	CASSPAGLELSGELFF	TRBD2	.	TRBV4-2	TRBJ2-2
TGTGCCACCAGTGATTTAGGTACTAGAGCTGGGGAGCTGTTTTTT	CATSDLGTRAGELFF	.	.	TRBV24-1	TRBJ2-2
TGCGCCAGCAGCTGGGACAGGCTGAACACTGAAGCTTTCTTT	CASSWDRLNTEAFF	TRBD1	.	TRBV5-1	TRBJ1-1
TGTGCCTGGAGTCCCGGACAGGGGGCTGGAAACACCATATATTTT	CAWSPGQGAGNTIYF	TRBD1	.	TRBV30	TRBJ1-3
TGTGCCAGCAGTTACCCCCCTCGGTCCATATATTTT	CASSYPPRSIYF	.	.	TRBV6-6	TRBJ1-3
TGTGCCACCGTGGGGACAGGGTATTTTGAAGCTTTCTTT	CATVGTGYFEAFF	TRBD1	.	TRBV7-9	TRBJ1-1
TGTGCCAGCAGCCGAGCGGGAGGGGGCTACGAGCAGTACTTC	CASSRAGGGYEQYF	TRBD2	.	TRBV3-1/TRBV3-2	TRBJ2-7
TGTGCCAGCTTATCTGGGACAGGGTTCTACGAGCAGTACTTC	CASLSGTGFYEQYF	TRBD1	.	TRBV5-5	TRBJ2-7